This TCR beta chain was found in a study of T cells after yellow fever vaccination. General study results and limits: Peaking on day 5 versus 15, the secondary response was faster but weaker.

TCRdb analysed the 5' RACE reads with MiXCR anew, one entry per CDR3 protein. Of tens of thousands of distinct CDR3 sequences in the sample, 6% to 7.5% were seen once. This CDR3 is built from 13 residues. V was pared by 1 base and J by 5 bases, with 7 bases between. Germline V gene data show CDR1 as SGDLS and CDR2 as YYNGEE. There are many counts of this clonotype. Its antigen is unknown. The origin of this receptor is a man aged 25 to 40 who received the YFV17D yellow fever vaccine. Here the sequenced sample was CD8+ T cells sorted from PBMCs, taken 15 days after the yellow fever booster vaccination. The rearrangement joins TRBV9 to TRBJ2-1, with D unclear. The chain's CDR3 is CASSVRSNNEQFF. For the CDR3, the DNA is TGTGCCAGCAGCGTACGCTCGAACAATGAGCAGTTCTTC.